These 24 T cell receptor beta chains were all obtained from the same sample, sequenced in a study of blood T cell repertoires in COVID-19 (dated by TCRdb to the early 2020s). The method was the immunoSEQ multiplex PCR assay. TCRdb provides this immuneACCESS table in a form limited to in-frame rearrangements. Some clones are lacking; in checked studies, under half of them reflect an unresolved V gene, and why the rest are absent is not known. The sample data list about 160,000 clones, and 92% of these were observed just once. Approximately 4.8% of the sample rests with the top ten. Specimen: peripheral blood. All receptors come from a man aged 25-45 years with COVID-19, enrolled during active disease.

CDR3 bases: TGTGCCAGCAGTTACGGGAAAGGACTAGCGGGAGTCTTATACGAGCAGTACTTC. As protein: CASSYGKGLAGVLYEQYF. This chain joins TRBV6-2 or TRBV6-3 and TRBJ2-7, with 13 positions matching TRBD2. This CDR3 has 18 amino acids. Trimming at V came to 2 bases and at J to 4 bases, leaving 11 bases not matched to a gene. The germline V gene has CDR1 MNHEY and CDR2 SVGEGT.

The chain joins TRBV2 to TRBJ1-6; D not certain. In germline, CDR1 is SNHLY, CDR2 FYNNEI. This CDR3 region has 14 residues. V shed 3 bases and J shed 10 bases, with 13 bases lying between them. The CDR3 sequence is CASSDGRVKSPLHF. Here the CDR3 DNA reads TGTGCCAGCAGTGATGGGAGGGTCAAGTCACCCCTCCACTTT.

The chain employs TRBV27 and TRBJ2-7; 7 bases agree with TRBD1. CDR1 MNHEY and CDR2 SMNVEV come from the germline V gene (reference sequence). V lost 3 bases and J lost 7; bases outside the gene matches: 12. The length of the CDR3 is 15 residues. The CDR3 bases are TGTGCCAGCAGTTTCGCTGGGGCAGGGGGACGGGAGCAGTACTTC. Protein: CASSFAGAGGREQYF.

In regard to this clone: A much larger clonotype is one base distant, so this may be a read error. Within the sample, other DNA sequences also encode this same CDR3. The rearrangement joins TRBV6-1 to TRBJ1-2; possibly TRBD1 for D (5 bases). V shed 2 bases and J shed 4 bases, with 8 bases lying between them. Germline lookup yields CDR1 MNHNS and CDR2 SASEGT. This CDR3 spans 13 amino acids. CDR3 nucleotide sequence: TGTGCCAGCAGTGAACGGGGGTTCTATGGCTACACCTTC. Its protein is CASSERGFYGYTF.

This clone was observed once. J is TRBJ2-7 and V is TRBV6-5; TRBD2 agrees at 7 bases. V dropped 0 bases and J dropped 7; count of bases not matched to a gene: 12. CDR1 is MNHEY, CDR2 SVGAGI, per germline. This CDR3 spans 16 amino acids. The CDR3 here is CASSYSIGGGPWEQYF. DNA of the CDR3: TGTGCCAGCAGTTACTCGATCGGGGGAGGGCCTTGGGAGCAGTACTTC.

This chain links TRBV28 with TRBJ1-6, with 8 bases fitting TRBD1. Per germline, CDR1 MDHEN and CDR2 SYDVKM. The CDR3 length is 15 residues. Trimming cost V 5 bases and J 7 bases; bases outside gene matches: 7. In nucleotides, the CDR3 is TGTGCCAGCAGTCCCCGGGACAGGAGAAATTCACCCCTCCACTTT. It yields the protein CASSPRDRRNSPLHF. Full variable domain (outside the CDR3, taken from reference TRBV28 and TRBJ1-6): DVKVTQSSRYLVKRTGEKVFLECVQDMDHENMFWYRQDPGLGLRLIYFSYDVKMKEKGDIPEGYSVSREKKERFSLILESASTNQTSMYLCASSPRDRRNSPLHFGNGTRLTVT.

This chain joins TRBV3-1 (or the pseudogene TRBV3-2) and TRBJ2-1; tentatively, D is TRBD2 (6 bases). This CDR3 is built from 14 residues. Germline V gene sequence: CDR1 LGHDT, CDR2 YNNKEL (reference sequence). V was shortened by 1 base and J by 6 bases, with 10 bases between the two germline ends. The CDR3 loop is CASSQGRGSNEQFF. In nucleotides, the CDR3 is TGTGCCAGCAGCCAAGGGAGGGGAAGCAATGAGCAGTTCTTC.

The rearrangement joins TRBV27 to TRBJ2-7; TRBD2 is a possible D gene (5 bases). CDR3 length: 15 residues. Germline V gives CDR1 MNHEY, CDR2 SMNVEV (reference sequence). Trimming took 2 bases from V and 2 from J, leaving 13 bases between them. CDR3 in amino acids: CASSLGTGITYEQYF. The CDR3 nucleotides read TGTGCCAGCAGTTTAGGAACCGGGATCACCTACGAGCAGTACTTC.

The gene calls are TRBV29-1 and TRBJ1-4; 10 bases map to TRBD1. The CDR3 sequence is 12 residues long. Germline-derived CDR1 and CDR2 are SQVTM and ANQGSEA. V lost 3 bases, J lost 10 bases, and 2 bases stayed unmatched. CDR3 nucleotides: TGCAGCGTTGAGGGGACAGGGGCAAAACTGTTTTTT. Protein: CSVEGTGAKLFF.

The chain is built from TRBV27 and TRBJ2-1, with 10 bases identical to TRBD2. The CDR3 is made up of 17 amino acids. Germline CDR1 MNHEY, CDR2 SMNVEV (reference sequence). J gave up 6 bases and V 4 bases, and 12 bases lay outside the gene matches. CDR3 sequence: CASSSSSGGRGVNEQFF. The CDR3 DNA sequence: TGTGCCAGCAGTTCATCTAGCGGGGGAAGGGGTGTCAATGAGCAGTTCTTC.

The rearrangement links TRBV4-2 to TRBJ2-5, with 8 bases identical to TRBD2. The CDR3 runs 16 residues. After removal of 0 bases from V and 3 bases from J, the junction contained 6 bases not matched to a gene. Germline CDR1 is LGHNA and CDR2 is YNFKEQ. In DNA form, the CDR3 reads TGTGCCAGCAGCCAAGAGTCTAGCGGGCTTGAAGAGACCCAGTACTTC. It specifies CASSQESSGLEETQYF.

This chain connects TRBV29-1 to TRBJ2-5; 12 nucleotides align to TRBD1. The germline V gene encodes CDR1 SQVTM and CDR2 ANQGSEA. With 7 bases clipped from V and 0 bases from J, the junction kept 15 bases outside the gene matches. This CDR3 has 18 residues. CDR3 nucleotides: TGCAGCGCCCTGCAAACCGGGACAGGGGGCCTGTACCAAGAGACCCAGTACTTC. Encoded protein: CSALQTGTGGLYQETQYF.

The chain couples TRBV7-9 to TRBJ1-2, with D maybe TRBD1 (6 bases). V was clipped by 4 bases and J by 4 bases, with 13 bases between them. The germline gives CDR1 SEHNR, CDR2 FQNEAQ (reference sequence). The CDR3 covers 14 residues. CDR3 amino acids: CASSSTDRFYGYTF. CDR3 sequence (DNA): TGTGCCAGCAGCTCTACGGACAGATTCTATGGCTACACCTTC.

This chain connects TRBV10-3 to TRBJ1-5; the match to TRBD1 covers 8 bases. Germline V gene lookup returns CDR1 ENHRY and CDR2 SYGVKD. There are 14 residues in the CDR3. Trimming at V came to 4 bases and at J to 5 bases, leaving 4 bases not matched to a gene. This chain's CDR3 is CAISGPDRDQPQHF. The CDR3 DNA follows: TGTGCCATCAGTGGACCGGACAGGGATCAGCCCCAGCATTTT.

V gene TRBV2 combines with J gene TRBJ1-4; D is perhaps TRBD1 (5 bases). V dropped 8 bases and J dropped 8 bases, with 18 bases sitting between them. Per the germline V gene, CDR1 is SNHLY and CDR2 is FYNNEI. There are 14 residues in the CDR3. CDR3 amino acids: CASSFGGMVEKLFF. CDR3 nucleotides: TGTGCCAGCTCTTTCGGGGGGATGGTGGAAAAACTGTTTTTT. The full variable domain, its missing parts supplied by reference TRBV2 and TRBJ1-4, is EPEVTQTPSHQVTQMGQEVILRCVPISNHLYFYWYRQILGQKVEFLVSFYNNEISEKSEIFDDQFSVERPDGSNFTLKIRSTKLEDSAMYFCASSFGGMVEKLFFGSGTQLSVL.

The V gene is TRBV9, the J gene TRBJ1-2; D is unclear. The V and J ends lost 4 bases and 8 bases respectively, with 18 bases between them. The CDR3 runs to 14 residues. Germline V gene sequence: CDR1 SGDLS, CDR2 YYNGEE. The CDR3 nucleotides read TGTGCCAGCAGCCCCAACGTTCCGGTGGGCGGCTACACCTTC. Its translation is CASSPNVPVGGYTF.

The CDR3 DNA is TGTGCCAGCAGCTCCACGGGGGGACAGGGCAATCAGCCCCAGCATTTT. Its protein product is CASSSTGGQGNQPQHF. V gene TRBV7-9 combines with J gene TRBJ1-5; 8 nucleotides line up with TRBD1. The CDR3 sequence is 16 residues long. CDR1 is SEHNR and CDR2 is FQNEAQ in the germline V gene (reference sequence). V shed 4 bases and J 2 bases; nucleotides not matched to a gene: 7.

The CDR3 sequence: CASSKVGGNTEAFF. CDR3 sequence (DNA): TGTGCCAGCAGCAAAGTCGGGGGGAACACTGAAGCTTTCTTT. This chain links TRBV21-1 with TRBJ1-1. TRBV21-1 is described as a pseudogene. The CDR3 has 14 residues.

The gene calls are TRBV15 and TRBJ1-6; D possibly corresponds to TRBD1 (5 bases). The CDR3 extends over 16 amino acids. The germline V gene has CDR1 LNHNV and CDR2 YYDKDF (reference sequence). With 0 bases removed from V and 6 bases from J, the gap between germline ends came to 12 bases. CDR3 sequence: CATSRDVGVPNSPLHF. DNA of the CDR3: TGTGCCACCAGCAGAGATGTAGGGGTCCCTAATTCACCCCTCCACTTT.

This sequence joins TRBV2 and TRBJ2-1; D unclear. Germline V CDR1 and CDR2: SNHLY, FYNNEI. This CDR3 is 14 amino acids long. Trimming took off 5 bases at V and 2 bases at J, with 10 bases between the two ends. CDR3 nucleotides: TGTGCCAGCAGTTTCACTGTTACCTACAATGAGCAGTTCTTC. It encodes CASSFTVTYNEQFF.

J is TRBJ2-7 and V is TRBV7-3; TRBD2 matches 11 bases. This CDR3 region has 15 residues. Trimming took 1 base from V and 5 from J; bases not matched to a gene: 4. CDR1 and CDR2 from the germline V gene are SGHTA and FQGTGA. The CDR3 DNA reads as TGTGCCAGCAGCTTAAGTCTAGCGGGAGGCCACGAGCAGTACTTC. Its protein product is CASSLSLAGGHEQYF. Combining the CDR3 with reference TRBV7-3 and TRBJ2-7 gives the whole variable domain GAGVSQTPSNKVTEKGKYVELRCDPISGHTALYWYRQSLGQGPEFLIYFQGTGAADDSGLPNDRFFAVRPEGSVSTLKIQRTERGDSAVYLCASSLSLAGGHEQYFGPGTRLTVT.

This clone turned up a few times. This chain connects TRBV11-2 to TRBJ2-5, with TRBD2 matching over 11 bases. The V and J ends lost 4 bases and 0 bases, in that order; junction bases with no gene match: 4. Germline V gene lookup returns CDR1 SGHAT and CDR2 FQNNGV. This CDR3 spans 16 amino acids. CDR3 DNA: TGTGCCAGCAGCTCAACTAGCGGGAGCCACCAAGAGACCCAGTACTTC. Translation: CASSSTSGSHQETQYF.

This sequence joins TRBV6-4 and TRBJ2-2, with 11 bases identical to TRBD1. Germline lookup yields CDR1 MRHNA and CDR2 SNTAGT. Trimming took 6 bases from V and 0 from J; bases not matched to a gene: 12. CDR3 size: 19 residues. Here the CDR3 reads CASRLLTPGQGANTGELFF. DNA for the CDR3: TGTGCCAGCAGACTCCTCACACCGGGACAGGGGGCGAACACCGGGGAGCTGTTTTTT.

CDR3 sequence reads: CASSPAGDRGNEKLFF. Here the CDR3 DNA reads TGTGCCAGCTCACCGGCCGGGGACAGGGGTAATGAAAAACTGTTTTTT. The J gene is TRBJ1-4, the V gene TRBV18; 10 bases align to TRBD1. The length of the CDR3 is 16 residues. With V trimmed by 3 bases and J by 4 bases, 5 bases remained unmatched. The germline V gene encodes CDR1 KGHSH and CDR2 LQKENI. The full variable domain, rest sourced from reference TRBV18 and TRBJ1-4, is NAGVMQNPRHLVRRRGQEARLRCSPMKGHSHVYWYRQLPEEGLKFMVYLQKENIIDESGMPKERFSAEFPKEGPSILRIQQVVRGDSAAYFCASSPAGDRGNEKLFFGSGTQLSVL.